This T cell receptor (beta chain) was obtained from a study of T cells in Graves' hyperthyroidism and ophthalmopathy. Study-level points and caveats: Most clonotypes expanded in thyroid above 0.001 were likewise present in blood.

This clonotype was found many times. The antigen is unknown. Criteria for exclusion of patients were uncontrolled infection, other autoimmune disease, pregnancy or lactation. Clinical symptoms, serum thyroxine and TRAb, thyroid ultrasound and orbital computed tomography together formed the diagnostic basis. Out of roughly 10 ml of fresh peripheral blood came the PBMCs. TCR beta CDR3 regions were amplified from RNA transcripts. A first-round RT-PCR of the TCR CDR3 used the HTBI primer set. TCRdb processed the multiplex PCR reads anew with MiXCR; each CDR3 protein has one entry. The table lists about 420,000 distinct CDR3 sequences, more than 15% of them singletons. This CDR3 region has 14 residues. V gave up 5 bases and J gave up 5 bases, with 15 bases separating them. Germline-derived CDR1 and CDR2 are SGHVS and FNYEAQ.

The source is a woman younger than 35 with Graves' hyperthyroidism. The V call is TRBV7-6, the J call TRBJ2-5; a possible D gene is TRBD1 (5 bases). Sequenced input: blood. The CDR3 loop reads CASSDRQIGETQYF. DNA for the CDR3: TGTGCCAGCAGCGACAGACAGATAGGGGAGACCCAGTACTTC.